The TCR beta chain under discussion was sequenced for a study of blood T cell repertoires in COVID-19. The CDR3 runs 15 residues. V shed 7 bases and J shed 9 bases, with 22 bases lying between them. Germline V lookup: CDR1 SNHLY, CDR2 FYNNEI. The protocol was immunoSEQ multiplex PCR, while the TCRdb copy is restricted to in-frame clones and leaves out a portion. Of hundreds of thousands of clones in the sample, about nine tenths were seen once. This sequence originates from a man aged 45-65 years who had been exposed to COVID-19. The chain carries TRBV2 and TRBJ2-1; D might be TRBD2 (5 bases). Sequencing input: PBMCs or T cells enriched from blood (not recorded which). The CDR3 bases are TGTGCCAGCACCCCACTAGATTCCATTTACTCTGAGCAGTTCTTC. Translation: CASTPLDSIYSEQFF.